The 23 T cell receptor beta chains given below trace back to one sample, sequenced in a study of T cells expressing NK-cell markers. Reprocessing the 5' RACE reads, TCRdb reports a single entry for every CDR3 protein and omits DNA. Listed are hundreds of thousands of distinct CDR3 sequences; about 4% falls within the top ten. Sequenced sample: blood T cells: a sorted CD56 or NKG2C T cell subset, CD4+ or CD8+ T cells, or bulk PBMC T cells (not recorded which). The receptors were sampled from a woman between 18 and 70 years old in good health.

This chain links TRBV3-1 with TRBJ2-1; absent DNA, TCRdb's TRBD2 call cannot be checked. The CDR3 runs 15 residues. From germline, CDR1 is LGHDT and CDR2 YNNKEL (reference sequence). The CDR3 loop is CASSQGRGLAGPQFF.

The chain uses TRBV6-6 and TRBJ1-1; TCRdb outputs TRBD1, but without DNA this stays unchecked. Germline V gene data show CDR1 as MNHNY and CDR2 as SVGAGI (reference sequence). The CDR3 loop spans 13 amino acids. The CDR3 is CASSQGAGTEAFF.

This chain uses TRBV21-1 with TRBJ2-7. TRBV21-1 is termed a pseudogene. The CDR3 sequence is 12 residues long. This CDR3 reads CASLKSDYEQYF.

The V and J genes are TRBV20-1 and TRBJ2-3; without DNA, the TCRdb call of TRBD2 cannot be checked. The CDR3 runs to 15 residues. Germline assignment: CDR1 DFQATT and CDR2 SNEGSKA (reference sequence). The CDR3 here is CSVPRLAGRTDTQYF.

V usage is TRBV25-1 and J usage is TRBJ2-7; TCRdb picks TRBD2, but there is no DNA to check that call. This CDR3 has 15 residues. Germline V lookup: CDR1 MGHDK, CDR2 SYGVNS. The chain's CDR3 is CASSGTSGRSYEQYF.

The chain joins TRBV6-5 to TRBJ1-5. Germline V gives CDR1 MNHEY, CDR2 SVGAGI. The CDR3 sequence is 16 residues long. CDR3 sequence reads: CASSYSMAGVRQPQHF.

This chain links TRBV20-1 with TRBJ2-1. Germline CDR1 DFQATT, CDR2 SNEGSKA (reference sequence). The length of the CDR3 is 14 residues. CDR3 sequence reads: CSAYPDPRYNEQFF.

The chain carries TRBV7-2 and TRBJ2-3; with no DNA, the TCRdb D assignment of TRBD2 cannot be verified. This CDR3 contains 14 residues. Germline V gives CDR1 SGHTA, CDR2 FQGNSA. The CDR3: CASNSLSGVYTQYF.

This CDR3 reads CASSLGVPADEQFF. The chain couples TRBV7-9 to TRBJ2-1; TCRdb gives TRBD1 as the D gene, but with no DNA this cannot be confirmed. The CDR3 sequence is 14 residues long. The germline CDR1 and CDR2 sequences are SEHNR and FQNEAQ (reference sequence). Looking up the rest from reference TRBV7-9 and TRBJ2-1 gives the full variable domain: DTGVSQNPRHKITKRGQNVTFRCDPISEHNRLYWYRQTLGQGPEFLTYFQNEAQLEKSRLLSDRFSAERPKGSFSTLEIQRTEQGDSAMYLCASSLGVPADEQFFGPGTRLTVL.

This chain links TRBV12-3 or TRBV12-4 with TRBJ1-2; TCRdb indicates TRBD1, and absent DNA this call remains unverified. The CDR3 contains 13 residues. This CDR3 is CASLVTGGNGYTF.

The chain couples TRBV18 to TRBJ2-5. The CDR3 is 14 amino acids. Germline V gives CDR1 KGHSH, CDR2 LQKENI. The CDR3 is CASSPLEVWETQYF. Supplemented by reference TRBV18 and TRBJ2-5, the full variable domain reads NAGVMQNPRHLVRRRGQEARLRCSPMKGHSHVYWYRQLPEEGLKFMVYLQKENIIDESGMPKERFSAEFPKEGPSILRIQQVVRGDSAAYFCASSPLEVWETQYFGPGTRLLVL.

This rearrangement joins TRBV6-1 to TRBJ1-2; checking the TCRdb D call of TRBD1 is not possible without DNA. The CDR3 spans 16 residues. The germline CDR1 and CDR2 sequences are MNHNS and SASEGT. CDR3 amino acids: CATHPSGTGPSGGYTF.

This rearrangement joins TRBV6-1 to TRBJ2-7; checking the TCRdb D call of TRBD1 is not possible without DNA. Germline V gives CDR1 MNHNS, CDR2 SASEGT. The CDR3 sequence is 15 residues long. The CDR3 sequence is CATSWGDHWNSEQYF.

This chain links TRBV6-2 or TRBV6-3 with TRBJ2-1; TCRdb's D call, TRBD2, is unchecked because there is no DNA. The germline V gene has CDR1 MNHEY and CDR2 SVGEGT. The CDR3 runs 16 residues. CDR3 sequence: CASRPPGTRGDNEQFF.

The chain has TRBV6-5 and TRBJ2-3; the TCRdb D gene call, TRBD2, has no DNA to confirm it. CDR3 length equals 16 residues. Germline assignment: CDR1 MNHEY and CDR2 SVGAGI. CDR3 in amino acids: CDSSYSNRGVRDTQYF.

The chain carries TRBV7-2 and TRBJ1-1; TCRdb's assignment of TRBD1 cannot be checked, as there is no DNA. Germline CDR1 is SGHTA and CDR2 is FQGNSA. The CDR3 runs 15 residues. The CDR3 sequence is CASSLWPQGVTEAFF.

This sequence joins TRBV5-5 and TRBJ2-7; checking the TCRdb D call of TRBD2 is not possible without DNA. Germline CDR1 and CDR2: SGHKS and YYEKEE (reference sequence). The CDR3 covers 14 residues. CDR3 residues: CASRIAGGPDEQYF. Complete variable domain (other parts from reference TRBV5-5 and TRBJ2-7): DAGVTQSPTHLIKTRGQQVTLRCSPISGHKSVSWYQQVLGQGPQFIFQYYEKEERGRGNFPDRFSARQFPNYSSELNVNALLLGDSALYLCASRIAGGPDEQYFGPGTRLTVT.

The CDR3 protein is CSASEWNSKETQYF. V is TRBV29-1 and J is TRBJ2-5; no DNA is available, so the TRBD2 call from TCRdb remains unchecked. The germline V gene has CDR1 SQVTM and CDR2 ANQGSEA. CDR3 length: 14 amino acids.

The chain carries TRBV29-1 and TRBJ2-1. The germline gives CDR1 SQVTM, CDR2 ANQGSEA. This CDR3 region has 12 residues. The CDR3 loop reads CSAVVRVNEQFF.

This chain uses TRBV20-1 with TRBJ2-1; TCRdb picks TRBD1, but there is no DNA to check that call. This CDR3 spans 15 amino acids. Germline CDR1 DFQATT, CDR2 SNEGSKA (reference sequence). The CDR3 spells CSAREVRGLGNEQFF.

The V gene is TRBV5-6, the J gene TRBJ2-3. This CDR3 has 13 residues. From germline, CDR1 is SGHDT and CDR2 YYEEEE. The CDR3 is CASSTGRTDTQYF.

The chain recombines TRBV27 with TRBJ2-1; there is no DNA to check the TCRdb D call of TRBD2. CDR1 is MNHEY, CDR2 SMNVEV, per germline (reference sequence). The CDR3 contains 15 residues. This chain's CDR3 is CASSSLTRWYNEQFF.

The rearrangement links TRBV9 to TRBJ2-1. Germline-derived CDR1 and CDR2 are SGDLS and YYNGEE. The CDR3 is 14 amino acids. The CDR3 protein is CASSAKGYYNEQFF.